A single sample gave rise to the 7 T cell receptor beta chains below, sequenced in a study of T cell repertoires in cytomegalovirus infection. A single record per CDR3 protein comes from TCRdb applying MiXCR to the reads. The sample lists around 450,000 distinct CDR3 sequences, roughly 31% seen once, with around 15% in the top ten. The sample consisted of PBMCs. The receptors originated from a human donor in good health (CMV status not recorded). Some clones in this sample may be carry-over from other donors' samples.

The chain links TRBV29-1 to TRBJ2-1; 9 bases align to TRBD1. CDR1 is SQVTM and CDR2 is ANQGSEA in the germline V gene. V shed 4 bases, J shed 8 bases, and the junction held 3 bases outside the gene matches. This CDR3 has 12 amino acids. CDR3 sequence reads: CSVGDRVDEQFF. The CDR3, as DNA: TGCAGCGTTGGGGACAGGGTCGATGAGCAGTTCTTC.

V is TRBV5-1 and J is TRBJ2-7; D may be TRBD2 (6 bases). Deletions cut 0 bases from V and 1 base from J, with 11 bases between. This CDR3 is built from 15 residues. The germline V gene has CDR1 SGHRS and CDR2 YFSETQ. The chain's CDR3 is CASSLEPAGSYEQYF. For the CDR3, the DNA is TGCGCCAGCAGCTTGGAACCGGCGGGGTCCTACGAGCAGTACTTC.

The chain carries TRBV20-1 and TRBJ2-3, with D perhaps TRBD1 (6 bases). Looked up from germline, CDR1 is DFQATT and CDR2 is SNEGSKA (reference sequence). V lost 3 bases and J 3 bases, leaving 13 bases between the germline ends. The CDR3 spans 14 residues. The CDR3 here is CSASSRGGTDTQYF. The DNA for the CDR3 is TGCAGTGCTAGTTCTAGAGGGGGAACAGATACGCAGTATTTT.

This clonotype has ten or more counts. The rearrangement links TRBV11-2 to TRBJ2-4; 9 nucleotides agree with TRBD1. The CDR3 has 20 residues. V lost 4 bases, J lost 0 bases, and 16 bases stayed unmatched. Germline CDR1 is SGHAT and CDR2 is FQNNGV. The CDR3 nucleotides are TGTGCCAGCAGCTCCTCGACTGGGACAGGGCCTTCTCTAGCCAAAAACATTCAGTACTTC. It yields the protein CASSSSTGTGPSLAKNIQYF. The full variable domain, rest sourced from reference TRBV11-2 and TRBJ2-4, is EAGVAQSPRYKIIEKRQSVAFWCNPISGHATLYWYQQILGQGPKLLIQFQNNGVVDDSQLPKDRFSAERLKGVDSTLKIQPAKLEDSAVYLCASSSSTGTGPSLAKNIQYFGAGTRLSVL.

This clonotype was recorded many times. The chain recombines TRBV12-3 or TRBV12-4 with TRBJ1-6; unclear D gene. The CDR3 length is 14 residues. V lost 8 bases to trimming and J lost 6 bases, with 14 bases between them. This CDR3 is CASSPTFSNSPLHF. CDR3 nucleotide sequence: TGTGCCAGCTCGCCGACATTCTCTAATTCACCCCTCCACTTT.

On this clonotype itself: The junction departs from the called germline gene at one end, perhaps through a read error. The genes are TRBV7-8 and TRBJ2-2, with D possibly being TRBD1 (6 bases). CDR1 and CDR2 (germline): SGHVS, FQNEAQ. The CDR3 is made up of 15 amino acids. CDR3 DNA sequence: TGTGCCATCAGCTTATCGCTCAGGGGCACCGGGGAGCTGTTTTTT. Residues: CAISLSLRGTGELFF.

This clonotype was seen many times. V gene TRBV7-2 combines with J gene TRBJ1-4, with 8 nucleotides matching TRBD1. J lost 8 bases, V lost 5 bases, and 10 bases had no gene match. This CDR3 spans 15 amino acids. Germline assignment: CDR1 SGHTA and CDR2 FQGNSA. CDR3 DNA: TGTGCCAGCAGCCCACCCGGACAGGGAAGGGAAAAACTGTTTTTT. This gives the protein CASSPPGQGREKLFF.